This T cell receptor beta chain comes out of a study of blood T cell repertoires in COVID-19. In the study overall: COVID-19 samples collected from the United States, Italy and Spain covered acute and convalescent phases.

The V gene lost 4 bases and the J gene lost 2 bases, with 4 bases spanning the gap. Germline V gene sequence: CDR1 MNHEY, CDR2 SVGAGI. This CDR3 contains 12 residues. Authors' processing steps: Using reference gene primer amplification, nucleated cell counts were estimated. Assay used: immunoSEQ multiplex PCR; TCRdb lists only in-frame clones, some missing. Clonal size and the V and J genes are those of that table, whereas D and trimming came from the DNA. The sample contains 150,000 to 200,000 clones, 88% of which appear only once. The V gene is TRBV6-5, the J gene TRBJ2-3; D uncertain. This TCR was recovered from a man aged 40-49 years with active or convalescent COVID-19. The source material was peripheral blood. CDR3 sequence: CASSSFTDTQYF. CDR3 bases: TGTGCCAGCAGTTCCTTCACAGATACGCAGTATTTT.